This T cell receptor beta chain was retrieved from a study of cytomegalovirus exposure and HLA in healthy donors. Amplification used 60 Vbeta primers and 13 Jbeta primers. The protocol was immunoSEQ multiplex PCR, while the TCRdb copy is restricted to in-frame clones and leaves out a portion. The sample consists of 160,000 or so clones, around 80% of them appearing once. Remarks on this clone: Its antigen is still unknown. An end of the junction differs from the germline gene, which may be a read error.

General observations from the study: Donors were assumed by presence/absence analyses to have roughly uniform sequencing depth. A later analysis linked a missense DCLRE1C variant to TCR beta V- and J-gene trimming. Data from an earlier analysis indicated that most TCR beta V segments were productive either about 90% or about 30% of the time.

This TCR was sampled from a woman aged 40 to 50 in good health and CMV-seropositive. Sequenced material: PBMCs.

CDR3 sequence reads: CAITKTGGNPGANGLTF. CDR3 in DNA: TGCGCCATCACAAAAACAGGGGGAAATCCTGGGGCCAACGGCCTGACTTTC. This sequence joins TRBV10-2 and TRBJ2-6; 8 bases are shared with TRBD1. The V gene's germline CDR1 is WSHSY and CDR2 SAAADI. The CDR3 runs 17 residues.